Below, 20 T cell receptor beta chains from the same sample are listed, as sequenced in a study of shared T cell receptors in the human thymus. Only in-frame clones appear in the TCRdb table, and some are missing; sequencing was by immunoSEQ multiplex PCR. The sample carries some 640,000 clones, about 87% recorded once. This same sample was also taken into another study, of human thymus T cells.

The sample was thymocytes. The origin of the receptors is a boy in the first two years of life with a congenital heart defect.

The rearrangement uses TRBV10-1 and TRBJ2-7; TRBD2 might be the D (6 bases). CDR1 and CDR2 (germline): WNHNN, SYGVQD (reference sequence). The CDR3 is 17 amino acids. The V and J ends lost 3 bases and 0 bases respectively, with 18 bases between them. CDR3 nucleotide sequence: TGCGCCAGCAGTGATTCCCAATTAGCGGCACACTCCTACGAGCAGTACTTC. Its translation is CASSDSQLAAHSYEQYF.

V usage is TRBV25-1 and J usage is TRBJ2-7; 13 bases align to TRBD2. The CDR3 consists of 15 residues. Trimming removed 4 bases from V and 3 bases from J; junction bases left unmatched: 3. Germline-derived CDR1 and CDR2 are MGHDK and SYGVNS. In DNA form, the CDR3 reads TGTGCCAGCAGTGTGGGACTAGCGGGGCACTACGAGCAGTACTTC. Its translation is CASSVGLAGHYEQYF.

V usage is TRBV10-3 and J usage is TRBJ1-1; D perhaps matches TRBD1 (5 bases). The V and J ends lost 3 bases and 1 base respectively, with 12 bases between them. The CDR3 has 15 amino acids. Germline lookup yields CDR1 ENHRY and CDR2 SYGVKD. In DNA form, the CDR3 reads TGTGCCATCAGTGATCCAGGGCGCGAGAACACTGAAGCTTTCTTT. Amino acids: CAISDPGRENTEAFF.

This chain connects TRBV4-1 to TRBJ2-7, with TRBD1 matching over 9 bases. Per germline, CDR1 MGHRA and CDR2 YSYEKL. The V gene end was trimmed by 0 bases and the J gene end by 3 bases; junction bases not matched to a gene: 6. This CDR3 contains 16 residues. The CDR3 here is CASSQERGTGHYEQYF. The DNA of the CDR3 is TGCGCCAGCAGCCAAGAAAGGGGGACAGGGCACTACGAGCAGTACTTC.

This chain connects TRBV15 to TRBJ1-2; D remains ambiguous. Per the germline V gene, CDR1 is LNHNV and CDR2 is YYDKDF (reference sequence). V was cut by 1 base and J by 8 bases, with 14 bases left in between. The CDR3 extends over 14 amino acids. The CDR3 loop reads CATSRGGSWGGYTF. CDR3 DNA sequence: TGTGCCACCAGCAGAGGAGGGAGTTGGGGAGGCTACACCTTC.

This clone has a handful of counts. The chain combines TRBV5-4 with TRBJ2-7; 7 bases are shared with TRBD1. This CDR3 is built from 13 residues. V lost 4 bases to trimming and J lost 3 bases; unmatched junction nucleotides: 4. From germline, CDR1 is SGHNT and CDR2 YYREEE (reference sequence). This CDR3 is CASSRQGDYEQYF. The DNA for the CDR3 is TGTGCCAGCAGCAGACAGGGTGACTACGAGCAGTACTTC.

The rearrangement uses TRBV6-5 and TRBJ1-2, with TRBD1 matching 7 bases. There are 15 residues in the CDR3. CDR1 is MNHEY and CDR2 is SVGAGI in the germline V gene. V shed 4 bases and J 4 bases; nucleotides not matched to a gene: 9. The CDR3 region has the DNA TGTGCCAGCAGTTCCGGGACAGCCCTTGGCTATGGCTACACCTTC. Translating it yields CASSSGTALGYGYTF.

CDR3 DNA: TGTGCCAGCAGTTACTCGATTGTTAGCTACGAGCAGTACTTC. Translated, it gives CASSYSIVSYEQYF. The V call is TRBV6-5, the J call TRBJ2-7, with D unclear. The CDR3 runs 14 residues. With 0 bases removed from V and 3 bases from J, the gap between germline ends came to 9 bases. Per the germline V gene, CDR1 is MNHEY and CDR2 is SVGAGI.

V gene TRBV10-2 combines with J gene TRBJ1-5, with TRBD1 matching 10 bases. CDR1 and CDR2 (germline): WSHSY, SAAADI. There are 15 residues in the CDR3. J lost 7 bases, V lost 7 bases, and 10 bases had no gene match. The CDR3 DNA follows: TGCGCCAGCACTCCTAGACAGGGGGCCTTCCAGCCCCAGCATTTT. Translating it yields CASTPRQGAFQPQHF.

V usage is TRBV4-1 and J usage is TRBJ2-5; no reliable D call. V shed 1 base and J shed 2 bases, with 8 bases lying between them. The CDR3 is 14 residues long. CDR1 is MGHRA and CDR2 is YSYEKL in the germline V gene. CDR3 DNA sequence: TGCGCCAGCAGCCAAGTCCTACCACAAGAGACCCAGTACTTC. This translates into CASSQVLPQETQYF.

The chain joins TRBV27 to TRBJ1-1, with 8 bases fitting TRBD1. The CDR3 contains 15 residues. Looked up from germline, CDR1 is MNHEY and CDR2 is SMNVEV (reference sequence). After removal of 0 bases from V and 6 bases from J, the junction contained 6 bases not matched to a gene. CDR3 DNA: TGTGCCAGCAGTTTATCGCCAGGGGGCATATCTGAAGCTTTCTTT. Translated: CASSLSPGGISEAFF.

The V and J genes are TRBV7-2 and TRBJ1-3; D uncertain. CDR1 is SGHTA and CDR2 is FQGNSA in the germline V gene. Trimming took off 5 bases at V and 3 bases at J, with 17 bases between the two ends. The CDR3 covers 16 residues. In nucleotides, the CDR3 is TGTGCCAGCAGCCCTACCCGTGGAGGTCGTGGAAACACCATATATTTT. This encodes CASSPTRGGRGNTIYF.

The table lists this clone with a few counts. CDR3 amino acids: CASSQQGKAYEQYF. CDR3 coding DNA: TGTGCCAGCAGTCAACAGGGTAAGGCCTACGAGCAGTACTTC. This chain joins TRBV27 and TRBJ2-7; D is possibly TRBD1 (6 bases). The germline gives CDR1 MNHEY, CDR2 SMNVEV (reference sequence). The CDR3 loop spans 14 amino acids. The ends were cut back, 5 bases at V and 2 bases at J, with 13 bases in the middle.

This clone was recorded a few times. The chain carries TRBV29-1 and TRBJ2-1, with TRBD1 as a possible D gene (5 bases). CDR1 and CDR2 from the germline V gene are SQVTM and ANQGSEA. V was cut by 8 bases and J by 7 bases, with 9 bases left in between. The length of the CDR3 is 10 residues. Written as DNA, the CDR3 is TGCAGCTCGACAGTTAATGAGCAGTTCTTC. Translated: CSSTVNEQFF.

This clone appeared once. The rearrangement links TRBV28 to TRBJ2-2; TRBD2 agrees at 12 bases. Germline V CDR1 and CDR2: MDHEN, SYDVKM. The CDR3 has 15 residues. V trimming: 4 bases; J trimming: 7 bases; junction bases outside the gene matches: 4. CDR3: CASSSSGRADGELFF. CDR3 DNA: TGTGCCAGCAGTTCTAGCGGGAGGGCCGACGGGGAGCTGTTTTTT. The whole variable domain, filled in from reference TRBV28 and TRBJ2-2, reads DVKVTQSSRYLVKRTGEKVFLECVQDMDHENMFWYRQDPGLGLRLIYFSYDVKMKEKGDIPEGYSVSREKKERFSLILESASTNQTSMYLCASSSSGRADGELFFGEGSRLTVL.

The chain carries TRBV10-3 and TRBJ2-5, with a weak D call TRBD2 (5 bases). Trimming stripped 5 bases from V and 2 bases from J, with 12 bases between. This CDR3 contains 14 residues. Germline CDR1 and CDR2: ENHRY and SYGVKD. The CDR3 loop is CAISRGRGQETQYF. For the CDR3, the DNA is TGTGCCATCAGTCGAGGGAGAGGACAAGAGACCCAGTACTTC.

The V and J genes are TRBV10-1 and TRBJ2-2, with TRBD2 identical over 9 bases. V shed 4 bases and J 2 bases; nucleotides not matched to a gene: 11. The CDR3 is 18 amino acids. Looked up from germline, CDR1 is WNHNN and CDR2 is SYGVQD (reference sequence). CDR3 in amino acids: CASSGGLAGRGNTGELFF. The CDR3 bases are TGCGCCAGCAGTGGGGGCCTAGCGGGAAGGGGCAACACCGGGGAGCTGTTTTTT.

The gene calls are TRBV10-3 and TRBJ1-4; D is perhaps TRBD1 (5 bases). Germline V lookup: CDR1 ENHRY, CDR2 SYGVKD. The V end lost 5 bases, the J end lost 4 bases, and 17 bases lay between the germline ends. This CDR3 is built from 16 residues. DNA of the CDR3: TGTGCCATCAGTCAAGGGGAGGGTCGGCTTAATGAAAAACTGTTTTTT. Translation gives CAISQGEGRLNEKLFF.

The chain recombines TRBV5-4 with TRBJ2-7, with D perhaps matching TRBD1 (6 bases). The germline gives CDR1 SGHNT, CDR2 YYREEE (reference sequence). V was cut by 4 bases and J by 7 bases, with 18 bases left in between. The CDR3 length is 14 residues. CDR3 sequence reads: CASSPVTGREEQYF. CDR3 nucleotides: TGTGCCAGCAGCCCGGTTACAGGGAGAGAAGAGCAGTACTTC.

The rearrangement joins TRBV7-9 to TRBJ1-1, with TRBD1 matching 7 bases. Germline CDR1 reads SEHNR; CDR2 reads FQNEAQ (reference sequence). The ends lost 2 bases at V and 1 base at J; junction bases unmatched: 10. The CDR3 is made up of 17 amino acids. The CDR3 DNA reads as TGTGCCAGCAGCTTACTTAGGAGGGGGCTGGCGAACACTGAAGCTTTCTTT. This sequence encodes CASSLLRRGLANTEAFF.